Presented here are 7 T cell receptor beta chains from one specimen sequenced in a study of cytomegalovirus exposure and HLA in healthy donors. This table comes from immunoSEQ multiplex PCR, and its TCRdb copy is limited to in-frame clones, with some not included. The data show 200,000 or so clones, approximately 90% seen once. The sample consisted of PBMCs. The receptors come from a young woman in good health and CMV-seronegative.

This clone was seen only a few times. This chain uses TRBV28 with TRBJ1-1; possibly TRBD1 for D (5 bases). The germline V and J ends were trimmed by 2 bases and 4 bases, with 11 bases remaining between them. The CDR3 totals 14 residues. Germline V gene lookup returns CDR1 MDHEN and CDR2 SYDVKM. This chain's CDR3 is CASSLLQGVTEAFF. CDR3 nucleotide sequence: TGTGCCAGCAGTTTACTCCAGGGTGTCACTGAAGCTTTCTTT.

V gene TRBV29-1 combines with J gene TRBJ2-2; TRBD1 matches at 8 bases. Unmatched junction bases numbered 11, after V lost 8 bases and J lost 3 bases. Germline assignment: CDR1 SQVTM and CDR2 ANQGSEA. This CDR3 has 15 residues. In DNA form, the CDR3 reads TGCAGCTCCCCCCTGGGGGGACAGGACACCGGGGAGCTGTTTTTT. Its translation: CSSPLGGQDTGELFF.

This clone was seen once. This chain uses TRBV27 with TRBJ1-1; D remains ambiguous. CDR1 MNHEY and CDR2 SMNVEV come from the germline V gene (reference sequence). V was pared by 7 bases and J by 6 bases, with 15 bases between. The CDR3 runs 13 residues. This CDR3 reads CASTAVGSAEAFF. Written as DNA, the CDR3 is TGTGCCAGCACCGCTGTGGGGAGCGCTGAAGCTTTCTTT.

This chain links TRBV6-1 with TRBJ1-2; D may be TRBD1 (6 bases). Germline V CDR1 and CDR2: MNHNS, SASEGT. The CDR3 is made up of 16 amino acids. V dropped 0 bases and J dropped 4 bases, with 15 bases sitting between them. CDR3: CASSEAGRGAIYGYTF. Here the CDR3 DNA reads TGTGCCAGCAGTGAAGCGGGGCGGGGGGCGATCTATGGCTACACCTTC.

The chain links TRBV4-1 to TRBJ2-5; weak D call: TRBD1 (5 bases). Between the trimmed V and J ends, which lost 5 bases and 0 bases, there was a span of 10 bases. The germline gives CDR1 MGHRA, CDR2 YSYEKL. The CDR3 has 14 amino acids. The DNA for the CDR3 is TGCGCCAGCAGCGATCAGGGTTACCAAGAGACCCAGTACTTC. It is translated as CASSDQGYQETQYF.

J is TRBJ2-5 and V is TRBV5-6; D ambiguous. V was pared by 1 base and J by 1 base, with 8 bases between. The CDR3 consists of 14 residues. From germline, CDR1 is SGHDT and CDR2 YYEEEE. DNA of the CDR3: TGTGCCAGCAGCTTGTACCTACCCCAAGAGACCCAGTACTTC. Protein: CASSLYLPQETQYF.

The chain uses TRBV10-2 and TRBJ2-7; D may be TRBD1 (5 bases). From germline, CDR1 is WSHSY and CDR2 SAAADI. The V end was cut by 2 bases, the J end by 2 bases, with 10 bases between. This CDR3 region has 14 residues. The CDR3 sequence: CASSENRKTYEQYF. In DNA, the CDR3 is TGCGCCAGCAGTGAGAACAGGAAAACCTACGAGCAGTACTTC.